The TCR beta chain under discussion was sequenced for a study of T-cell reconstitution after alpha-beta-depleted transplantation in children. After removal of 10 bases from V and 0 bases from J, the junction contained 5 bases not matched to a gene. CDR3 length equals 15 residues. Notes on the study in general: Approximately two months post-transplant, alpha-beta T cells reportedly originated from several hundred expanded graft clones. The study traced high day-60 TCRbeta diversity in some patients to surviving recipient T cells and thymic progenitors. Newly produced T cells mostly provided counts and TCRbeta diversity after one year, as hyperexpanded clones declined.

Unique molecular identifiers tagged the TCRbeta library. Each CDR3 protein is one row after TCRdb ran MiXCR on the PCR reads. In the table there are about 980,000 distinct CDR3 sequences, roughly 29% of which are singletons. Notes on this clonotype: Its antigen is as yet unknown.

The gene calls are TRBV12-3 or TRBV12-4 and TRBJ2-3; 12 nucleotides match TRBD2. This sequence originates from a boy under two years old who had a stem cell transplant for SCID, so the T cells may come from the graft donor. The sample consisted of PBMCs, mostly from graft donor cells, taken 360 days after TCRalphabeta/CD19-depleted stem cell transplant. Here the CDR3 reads CATSGLAGSTDTQYF. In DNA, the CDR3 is TGTGCCACCTCCGGACTAGCGGGGAGCACAGATACGCAGTATTTT.